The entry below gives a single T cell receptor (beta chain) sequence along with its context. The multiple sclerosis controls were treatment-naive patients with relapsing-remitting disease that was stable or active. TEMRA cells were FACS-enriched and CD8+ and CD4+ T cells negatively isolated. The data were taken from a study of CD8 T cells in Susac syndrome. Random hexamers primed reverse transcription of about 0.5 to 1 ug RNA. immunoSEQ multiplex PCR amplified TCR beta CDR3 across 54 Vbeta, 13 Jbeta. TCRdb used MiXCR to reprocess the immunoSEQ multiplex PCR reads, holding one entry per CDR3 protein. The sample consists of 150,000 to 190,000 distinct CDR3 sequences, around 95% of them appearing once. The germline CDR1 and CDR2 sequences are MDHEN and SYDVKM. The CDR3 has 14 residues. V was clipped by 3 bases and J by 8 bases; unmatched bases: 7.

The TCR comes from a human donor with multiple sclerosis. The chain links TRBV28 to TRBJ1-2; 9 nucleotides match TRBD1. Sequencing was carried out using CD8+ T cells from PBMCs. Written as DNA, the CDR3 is TGTGCCAGCAGTTTGGGGGACAGGGTACGAGGCTACACCTTC. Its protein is CASSLGDRVRGYTF.